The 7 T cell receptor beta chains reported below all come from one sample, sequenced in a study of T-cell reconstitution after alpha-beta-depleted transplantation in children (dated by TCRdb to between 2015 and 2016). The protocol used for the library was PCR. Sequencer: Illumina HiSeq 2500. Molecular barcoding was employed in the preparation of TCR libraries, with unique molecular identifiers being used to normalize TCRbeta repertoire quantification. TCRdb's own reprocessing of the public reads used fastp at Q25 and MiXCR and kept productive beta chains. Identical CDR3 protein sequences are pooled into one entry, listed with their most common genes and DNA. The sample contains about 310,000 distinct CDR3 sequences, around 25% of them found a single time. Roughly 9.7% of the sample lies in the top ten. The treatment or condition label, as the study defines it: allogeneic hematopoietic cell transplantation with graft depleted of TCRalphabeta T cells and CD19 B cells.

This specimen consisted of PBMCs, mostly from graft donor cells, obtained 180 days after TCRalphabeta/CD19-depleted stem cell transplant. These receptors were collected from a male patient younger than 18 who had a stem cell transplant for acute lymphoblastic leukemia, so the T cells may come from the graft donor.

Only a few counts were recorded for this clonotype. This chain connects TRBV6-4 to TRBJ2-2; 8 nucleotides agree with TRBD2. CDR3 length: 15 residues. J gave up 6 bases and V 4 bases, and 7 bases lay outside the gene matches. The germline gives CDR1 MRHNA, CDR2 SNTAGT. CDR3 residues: CASSAGTRRSGELFF. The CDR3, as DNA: TGTGCCAGCAGTGCCGGGACTAGGAGGTCCGGGGAGCTGTTTTTT.

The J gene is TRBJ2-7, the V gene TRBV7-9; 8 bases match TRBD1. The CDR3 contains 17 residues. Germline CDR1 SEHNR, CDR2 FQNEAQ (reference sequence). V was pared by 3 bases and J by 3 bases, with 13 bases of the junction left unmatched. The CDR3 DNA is TGTGCCAGCAGCTTTCCAACCAACCAGGGGGCGCGCTACGAGCAGTACTTC. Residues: CASSFPTNQGARYEQYF.

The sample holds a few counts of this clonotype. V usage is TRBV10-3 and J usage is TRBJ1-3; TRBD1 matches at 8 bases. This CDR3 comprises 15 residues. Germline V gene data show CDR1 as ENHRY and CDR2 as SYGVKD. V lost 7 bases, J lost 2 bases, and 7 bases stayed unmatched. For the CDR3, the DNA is TGTGCCATCAACCCGGACAGGGCAGCTGGAAACACCATATATTTT. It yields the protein CAINPDRAAGNTIYF.

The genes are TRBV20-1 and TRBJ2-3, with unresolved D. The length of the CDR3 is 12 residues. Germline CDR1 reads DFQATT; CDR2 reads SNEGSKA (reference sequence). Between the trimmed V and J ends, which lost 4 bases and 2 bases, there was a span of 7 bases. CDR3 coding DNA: TGCAGTGCTACACGGCCCACAGATACGCAGTATTTT. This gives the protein CSATRPTDTQYF.

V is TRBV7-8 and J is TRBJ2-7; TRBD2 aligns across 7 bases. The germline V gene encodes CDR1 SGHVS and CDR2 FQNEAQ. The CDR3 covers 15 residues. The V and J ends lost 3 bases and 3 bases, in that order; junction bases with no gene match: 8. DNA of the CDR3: TGTGCCAGCAGCTTTGCTGAGGCTAGCGGCTACGAGCAGTACTTC. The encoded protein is CASSFAEASGYEQYF.

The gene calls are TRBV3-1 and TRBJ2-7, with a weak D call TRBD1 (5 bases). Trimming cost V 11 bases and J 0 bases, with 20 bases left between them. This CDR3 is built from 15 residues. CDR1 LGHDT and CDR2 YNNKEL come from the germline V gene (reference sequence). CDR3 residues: CASSQQGPSSYEQYF. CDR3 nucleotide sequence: TGTGCCTCCTCCCAGCAGGGCCCGAGCTCCTACGAGCAGTACTTC.

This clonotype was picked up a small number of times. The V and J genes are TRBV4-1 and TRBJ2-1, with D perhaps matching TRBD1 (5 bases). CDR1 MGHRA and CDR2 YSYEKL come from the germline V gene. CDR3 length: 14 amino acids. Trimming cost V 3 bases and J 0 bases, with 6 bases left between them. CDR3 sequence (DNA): TGCGCCAGCAGCCATCAGGGCTCCTACAATGAGCAGTTCTTC. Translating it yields CASSHQGSYNEQFF.